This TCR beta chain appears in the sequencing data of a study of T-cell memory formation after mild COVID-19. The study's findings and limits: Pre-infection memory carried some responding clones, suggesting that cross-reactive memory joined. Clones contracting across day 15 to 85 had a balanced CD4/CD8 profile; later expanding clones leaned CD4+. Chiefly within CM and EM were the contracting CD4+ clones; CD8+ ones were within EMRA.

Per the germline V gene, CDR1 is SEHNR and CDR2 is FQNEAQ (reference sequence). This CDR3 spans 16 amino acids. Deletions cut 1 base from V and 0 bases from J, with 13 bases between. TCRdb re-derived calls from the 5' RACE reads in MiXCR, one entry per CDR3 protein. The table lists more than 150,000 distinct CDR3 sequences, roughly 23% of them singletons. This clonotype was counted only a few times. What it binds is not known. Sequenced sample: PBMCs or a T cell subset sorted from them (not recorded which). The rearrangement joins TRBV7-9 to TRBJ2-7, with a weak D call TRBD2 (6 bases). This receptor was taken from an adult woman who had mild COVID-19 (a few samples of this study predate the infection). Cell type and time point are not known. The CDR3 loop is CASSLVGGGSSYEQYF. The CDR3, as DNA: TGTGCCAGCAGCTTAGTTGGGGGAGGAAGCTCCTACGAGCAGTACTTC.